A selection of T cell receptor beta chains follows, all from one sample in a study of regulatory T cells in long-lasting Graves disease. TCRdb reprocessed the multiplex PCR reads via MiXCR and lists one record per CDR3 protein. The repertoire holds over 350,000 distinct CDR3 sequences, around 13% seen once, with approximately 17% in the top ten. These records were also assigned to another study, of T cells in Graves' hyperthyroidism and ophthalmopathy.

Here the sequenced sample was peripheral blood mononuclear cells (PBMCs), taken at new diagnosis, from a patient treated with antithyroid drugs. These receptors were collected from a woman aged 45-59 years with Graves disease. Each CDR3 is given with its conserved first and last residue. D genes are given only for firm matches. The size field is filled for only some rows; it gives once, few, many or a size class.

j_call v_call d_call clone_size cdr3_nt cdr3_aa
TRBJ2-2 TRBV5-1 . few TGCGCCAGCAGCTTGACCGGGTCTACGAACACCGGGGAGCTGTTTTTT CASSLTGSTNTGELFF
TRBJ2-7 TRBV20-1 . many TGCAGTGCTAGAGACTCTTGGATAGCAAAGGAGCAGTACTTC CSARDSWIAKEQYF
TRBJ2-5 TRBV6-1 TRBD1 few TGTGCCAGCAGCCTTTTTAGGACAGGGGTGGGAGCGGTACAAGAGACCCAGTACTTC CASSLFRTGVGAVQETQYF
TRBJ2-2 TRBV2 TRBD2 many TGTGCCAGCAGGGTTCTAGCGGGAGCGAACACCGGGGAGCTGTTTTTT CASRVLAGANTGELFF
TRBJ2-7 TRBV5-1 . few TGCGCCAGCAGCTTGGTTCCGGGGGGCGGTTACGAGCAGTACTTC CASSLVPGGGYEQYF
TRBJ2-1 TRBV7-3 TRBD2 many TGTGCCAGCAGCTTACCGGGAGGGCCCTCCAATGAGCAGTTCTTC CASSLPGGPSNEQFF
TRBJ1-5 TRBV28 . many TGTGCCAGCAGACAGCGTAATCAGCCCCAGCATTTT CASRQRNQPQHF
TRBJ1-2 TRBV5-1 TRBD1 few TGCGCCAGCAGCCCCCGGGACAGCGCTTCTAACTATGGCTACACCTTC CASSPRDSASNYGYTF
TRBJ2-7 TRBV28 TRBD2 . TGTGCCAGCTCACCACGGAATAGCGGGGTTACCTGCGAGCAGTACTTC CASSPRNSGVTCEQYF
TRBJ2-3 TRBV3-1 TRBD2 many TGTGCCAGCAGCCTCAGCGGGAGGGTCACAGATACGCAGTATTTT CASSLSGRVTDTQYF
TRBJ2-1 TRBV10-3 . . TGTGCCATCAGTGTGTGGGAGACCAACTACAATGAGCAGTTCTTC CAISVWETNYNEQFF
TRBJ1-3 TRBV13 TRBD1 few TGTGCCAGCAGCGTATCCACAGGGGTGGTAAACACCATATATTTT CASSVSTGVVNTIYF
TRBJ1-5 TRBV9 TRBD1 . TGTGCCAGCAGCGCCACAGGGGGGAGGGATCAGCCCCAGCATTTT CASSATGGRDQPQHF
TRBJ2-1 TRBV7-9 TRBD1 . TGTGCCAGCAGCTTCCTCCGGAACAGGGGTTTAGAGCAGTTCTTC CASSFLRNRGLEQFF
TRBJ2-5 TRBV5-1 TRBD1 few TGCGCCAGCAGCTCAAGACGACAGGGCCCGACTCTCCAAGAGACCCAGTACTTC CASSSRRQGPTLQETQYF
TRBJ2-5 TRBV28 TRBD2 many TGTGCCAGCAGTTTAAAGACTAGCGGGGGTGGCCTAAGGGAGACCCAGTACTTC CASSLKTSGGGLRETQYF
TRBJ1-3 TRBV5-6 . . TGTGCCAGCAGCTTACGACAGGATAGCTCTGGAAACACCATATATTTT CASSLRQDSSGNTIYF
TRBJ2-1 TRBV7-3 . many TGTGCCAGCAGCTCAACTAGCCATGAGCAGTTCTTC CASSSTSHEQFF
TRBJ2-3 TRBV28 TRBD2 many TGTGCCAGCACCAGAGCGGGAAAGCGGGGAGATACGCAGTATTTT CASTRAGKRGDTQYF
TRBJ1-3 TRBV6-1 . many TGTGCCAGCAGTGAAGGTGGTCGGGGGGAGGTCTCTGGAAACACCATATATTTT CASSEGGRGEVSGNTIYF
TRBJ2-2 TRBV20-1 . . TGCAGTGCGCCTTCAGGGGGGGGCACCGGGGAGCTGTTTTTT CSAPSGGGTGELFF
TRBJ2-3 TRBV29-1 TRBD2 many TGCAGCGTTGAAGTAGGACTAGCGGGAGTCCCGCAGTATTTT CSVEVGLAGVPQYF
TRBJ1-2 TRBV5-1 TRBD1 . TGCGCCAGCAGCGCCGGGACAGTTGGCTACACCTTC CASSAGTVGYTF
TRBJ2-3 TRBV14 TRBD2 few TGTGCCAGCAGCCAGAGAGCGGGAGTCACAGATACGCAGTATTTT CASSQRAGVTDTQYF
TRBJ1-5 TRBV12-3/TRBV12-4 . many TGTGCCAGCAGCCCTAGTGAGGCGGAACGGGAGCAGCCCCAGCATTTT CASSPSEAEREQPQHF
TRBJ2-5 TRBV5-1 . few TGCGCCAGCAGCTTGTCGGAACTTGAGACCCAGTACTTC CASSLSELETQYF
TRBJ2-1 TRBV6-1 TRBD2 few TGTGCCAGCACCAAAGCGGGAGGTGGATACAATGAGCAGTTCTTC CASTKAGGGYNEQFF
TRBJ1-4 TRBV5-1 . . TGCGCCAGCAGCCAGGACCTAGGGGAAAAACTGTTTTTT CASSQDLGEKLFF
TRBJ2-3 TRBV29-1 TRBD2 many TGCAGCGTTGTCATAGCGGGAGATTTAGATACGCAGTATTTT CSVVIAGDLDTQYF
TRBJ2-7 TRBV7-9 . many TGTGCCAGCACCGAGGGGAAGGCAGGCGGATCCTACGAGCAGTACTTC CASTEGKAGGSYEQYF
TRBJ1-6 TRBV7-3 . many TGTGCCAGCAGCCCCCAGGGCGCCACGAATTCACCCCTCCACTTT CASSPQGATNSPLHF
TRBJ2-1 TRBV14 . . TGTGCCAGCAGCCATCGGCGGGGCCTTTACAATGAGCAGTTCTTC CASSHRRGLYNEQFF
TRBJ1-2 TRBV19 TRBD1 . TGTGCCAGTAGTGTCACCGGGACAGAAAGCTACACCTTC CASSVTGTESYTF
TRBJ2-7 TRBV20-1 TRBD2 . TGCAGTGCTAGAGATCCCATTACTAGCGGGAGGGCCAACGAGCAGTACTTC CSARDPITSGRANEQYF
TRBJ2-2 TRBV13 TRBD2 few TGTGCCAGCACCCCCGCCCTAGCGGAGAACACCGGGGAGCTGTTTTTT CASTPALAENTGELFF
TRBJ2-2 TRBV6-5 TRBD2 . TGTGCCAGCAGTTACTTTGGCTGGGGGACTAGCGGAAAGAACACCGGGGAGCTGTTTTTT CASSYFGWGTSGKNTGELFF
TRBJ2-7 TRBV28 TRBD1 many TGTGCCAGCAGCCGAACGTCAGGACAGGGAGCCCACGAGCAGTACTTC CASSRTSGQGAHEQYF
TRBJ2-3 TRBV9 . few TGTGCCAGCAGCGTAGACCAGGGGCAGACAGATACGCAGTATTTT CASSVDQGQTDTQYF
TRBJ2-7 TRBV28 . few TGTGCCAGCAGCAGGGAAGTCACCGGGGTGCAGTACTTC CASSREVTGVQYF
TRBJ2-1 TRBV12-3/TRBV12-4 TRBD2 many TGTGCCAGCAGTTTGCCGGGACTAGCGGGAATATCCTACAATGAGCAGTTCTTC CASSLPGLAGISYNEQFF
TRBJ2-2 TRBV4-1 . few TGCGCCAGCAGCCAAGTGGGACTTTCGAACACCGGGGAGCTGTTTTTT CASSQVGLSNTGELFF
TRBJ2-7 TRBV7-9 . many TGTGCCAGCAGTCCCGCTCTGACAGGTAGCTCCTACGAGCAGTACTTC CASSPALTGSSYEQYF
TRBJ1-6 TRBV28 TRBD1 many TGTGCCAGCAACCCCGGTGGGGGACAGGGGAGATCACCCCTCCACTTT CASNPGGGQGRSPLHF
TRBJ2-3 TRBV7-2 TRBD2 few TGTGCCAGTACCCCAACTAGCGGAGCCACAGATACGCAGTATTTT CASTPTSGATDTQYF
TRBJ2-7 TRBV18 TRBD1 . TGTGCCAGCTCACCCTCGGGACAGGGAAGCGAGCAGTACTTC CASSPSGQGSEQYF
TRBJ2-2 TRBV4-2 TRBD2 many TGTGCCAGCAGCGGGACTAGCGGGTTCACCGGGGAGCTGTTTTTT CASSGTSGFTGELFF
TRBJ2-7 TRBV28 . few TGTGCCAGCAGTTTTGGAACAGGCGTCTCCTACGAGCAGTACTTC CASSFGTGVSYEQYF
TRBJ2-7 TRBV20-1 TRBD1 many TGCAGTGCCGATAGGGATCCAGGGGGCTACGAGCAGTACTTC CSADRDPGGYEQYF
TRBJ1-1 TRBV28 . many TGTGCCAGCAGTTTATATAAAGGTCCGAGGGGCACTGAAGCTTTCTTT CASSLYKGPRGTEAFF
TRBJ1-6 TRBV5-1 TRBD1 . TGCGCCAGCAGCTCCGGGACAGAGTTCTATAATTCACCCCTCCACTTT CASSSGTEFYNSPLHF
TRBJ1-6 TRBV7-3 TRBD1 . TGTGCCAGCAGCTTATTGGGGACAGGGGGTAATTCACCCCTCCACTTT CASSLLGTGGNSPLHF
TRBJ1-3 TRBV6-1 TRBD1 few TGTGCCAGCAGTGGCCGGGACAGGGGGCAAGGAAACACCATATATTTT CASSGRDRGQGNTIYF
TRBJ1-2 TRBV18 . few TGTGCCAGCTCATCCGACAGCGGGGCCTATGGCTACACCTTC CASSSDSGAYGYTF
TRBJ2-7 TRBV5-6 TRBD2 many TGTGCCAGCAGCCACGGGGGGGGCGCCAGCTCCTACGAGCAGTACTTC CASSHGGGASSYEQYF
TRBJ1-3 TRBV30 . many TGTGCCTGGACAGGGTCTGGAAACACCATATATTTT CAWTGSGNTIYF
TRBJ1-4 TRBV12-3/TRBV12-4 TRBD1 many TGTGCCAGCAGTTTCACAGGGGGCGAAAAACTGTTTTTT CASSFTGGEKLFF